One T cell receptor (beta chain) is described in this entry. TCRdb re-analysed the 5' RACE reads in MiXCR, keeping a single row per CDR3 protein. The top ten hold 7.5% to 8.5% of the sample, which has about 42,000 distinct CDR3 sequences, approximately 5.9% seen once. The germline V gene encodes CDR1 SGHDN and CDR2 FVKESK. This CDR3 has 14 residues. The V and J ends lost 3 bases and 7 bases respectively, with 12 bases between them. The entry originates in a study of early T cells in non-severe SARS-CoV-2 infection. The chain has TRBV14 and TRBJ2-2; no clear D gene. The sample consisted of whole blood, taken at baseline. The sequence came from an adult who was a healthcare worker with PCR-confirmed SARS-CoV-2 infection or an uninfected control (not recorded which). The CDR3: CASSQFYRNGELFF. The CDR3 bases are TGTGCCAGCAGCCAGTTCTATCGAAACGGGGAGCTGTTTTTT.